This T cell receptor (beta chain) appears in the sequencing data of a study of T cell repertoires in cytomegalovirus infection. Study information: Carrying CMV and the relevant HLA type showed in public TCR beta signatures.

Broader study findings: The study found HLA-C-restricted CMV-specific TCR beta clonotypes dominating the ex vivo response. Totalled public TCR beta family frequency picked out people who carried CMV plus the relevant HLA.

V dropped 4 bases and J dropped 3 bases, with 16 bases sitting between them. The CDR3 consists of 15 residues. CDR1 SGHRS and CDR2 YFSETQ come from the germline V gene. To note about this clonotype: Its antigen is still unknown.

A single record per CDR3 protein comes from TCRdb applying MiXCR to the reads. The sample lists 560,000 or so distinct CDR3 sequences, about 15% occurring once. The chain carries TRBV5-1 and TRBJ1-1, with a possible D match to TRBD1 (6 bases). The sample comprised CD8+ T cells from PBMCs. The origin of this receptor is a human donor in good health (CMV status not recorded). Some clones in this sample may be carry-over from other donors' samples. The CDR3 DNA follows: TGCGCCAGCAGCCGAGATCAGGGGCGGTACACTGAAGCTTTCTTT. Protein: CASSRDQGRYTEAFF.